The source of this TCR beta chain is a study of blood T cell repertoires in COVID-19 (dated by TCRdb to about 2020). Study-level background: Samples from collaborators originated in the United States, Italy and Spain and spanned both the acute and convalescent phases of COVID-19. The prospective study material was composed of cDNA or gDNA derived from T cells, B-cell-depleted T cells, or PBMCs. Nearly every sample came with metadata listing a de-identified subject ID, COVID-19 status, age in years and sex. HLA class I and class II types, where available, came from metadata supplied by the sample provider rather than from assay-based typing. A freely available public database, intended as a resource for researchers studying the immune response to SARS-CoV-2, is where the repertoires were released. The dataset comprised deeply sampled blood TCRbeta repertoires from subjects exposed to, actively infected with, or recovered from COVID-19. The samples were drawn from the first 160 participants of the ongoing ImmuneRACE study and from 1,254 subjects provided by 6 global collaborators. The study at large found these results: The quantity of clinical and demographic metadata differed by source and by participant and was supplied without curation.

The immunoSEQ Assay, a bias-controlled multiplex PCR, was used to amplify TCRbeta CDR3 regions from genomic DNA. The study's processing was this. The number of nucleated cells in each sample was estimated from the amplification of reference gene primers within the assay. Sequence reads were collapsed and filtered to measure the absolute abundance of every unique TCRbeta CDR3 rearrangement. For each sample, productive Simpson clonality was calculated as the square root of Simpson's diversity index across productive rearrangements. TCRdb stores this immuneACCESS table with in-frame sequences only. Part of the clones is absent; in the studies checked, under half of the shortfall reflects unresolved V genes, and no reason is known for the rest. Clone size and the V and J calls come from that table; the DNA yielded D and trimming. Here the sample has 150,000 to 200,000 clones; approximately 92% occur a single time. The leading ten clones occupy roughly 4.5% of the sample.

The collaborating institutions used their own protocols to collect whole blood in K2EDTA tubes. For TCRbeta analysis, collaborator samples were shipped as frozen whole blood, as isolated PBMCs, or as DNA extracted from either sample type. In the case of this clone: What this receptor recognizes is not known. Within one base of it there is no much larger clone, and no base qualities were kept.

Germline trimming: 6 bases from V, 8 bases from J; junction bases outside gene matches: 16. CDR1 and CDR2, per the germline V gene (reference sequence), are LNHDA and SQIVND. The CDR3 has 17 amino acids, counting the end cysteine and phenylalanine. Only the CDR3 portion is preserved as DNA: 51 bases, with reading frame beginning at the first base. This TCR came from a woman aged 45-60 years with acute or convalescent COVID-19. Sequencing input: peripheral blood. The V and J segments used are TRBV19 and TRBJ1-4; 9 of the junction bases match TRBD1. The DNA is TGTGCCAGTAGGCGAACAGGGGGCGCAAGTTCCGGGGAAAAACTGTTTTTT. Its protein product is CASRRTGGASSGEKLFF.